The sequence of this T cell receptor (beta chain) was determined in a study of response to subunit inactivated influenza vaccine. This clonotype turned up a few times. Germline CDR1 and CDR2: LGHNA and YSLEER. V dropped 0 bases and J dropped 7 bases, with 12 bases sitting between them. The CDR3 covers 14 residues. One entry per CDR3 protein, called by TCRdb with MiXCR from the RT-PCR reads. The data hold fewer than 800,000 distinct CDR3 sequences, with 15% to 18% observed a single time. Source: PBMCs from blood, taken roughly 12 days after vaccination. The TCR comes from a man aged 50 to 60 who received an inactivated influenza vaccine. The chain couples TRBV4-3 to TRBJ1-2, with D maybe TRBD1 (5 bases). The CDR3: CASSQEFTGTGYTF. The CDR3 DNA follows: TGCGCCAGCAGCCAAGAATTTACGGGGACTGGCTACACCTTC.